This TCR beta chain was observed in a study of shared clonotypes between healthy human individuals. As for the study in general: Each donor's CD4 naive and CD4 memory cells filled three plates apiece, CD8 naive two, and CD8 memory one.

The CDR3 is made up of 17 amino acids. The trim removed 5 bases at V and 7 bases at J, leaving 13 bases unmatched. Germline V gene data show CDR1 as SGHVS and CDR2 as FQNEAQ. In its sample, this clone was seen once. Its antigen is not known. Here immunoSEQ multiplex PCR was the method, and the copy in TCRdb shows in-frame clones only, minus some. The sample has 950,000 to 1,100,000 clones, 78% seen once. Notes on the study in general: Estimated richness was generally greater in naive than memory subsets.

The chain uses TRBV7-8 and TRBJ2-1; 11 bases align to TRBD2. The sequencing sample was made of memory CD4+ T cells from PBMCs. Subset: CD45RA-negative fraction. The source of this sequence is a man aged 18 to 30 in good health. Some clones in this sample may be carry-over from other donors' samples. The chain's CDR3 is CASSPQGNSGRGNEQFF. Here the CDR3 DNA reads TGTGCCAGCAGCCCACAAGGGAATAGCGGGAGGGGTAATGAGCAGTTCTTC.